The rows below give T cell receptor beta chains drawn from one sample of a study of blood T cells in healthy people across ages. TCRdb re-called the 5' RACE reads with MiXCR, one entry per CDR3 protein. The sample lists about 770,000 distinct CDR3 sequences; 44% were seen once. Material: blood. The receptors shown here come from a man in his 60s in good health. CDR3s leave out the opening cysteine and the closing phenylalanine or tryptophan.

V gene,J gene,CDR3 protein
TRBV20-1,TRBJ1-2,SVLRGGGYT
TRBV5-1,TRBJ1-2,ASRDYT
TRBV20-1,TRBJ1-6,SGGTSNSPLH
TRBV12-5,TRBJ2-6,ASGLSPGQGWSGANVLT
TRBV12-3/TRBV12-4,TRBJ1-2,ASSFLRDTDSYGYT
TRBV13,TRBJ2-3,ASSSAPNVDTQY
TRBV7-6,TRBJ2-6,ASSSGGPGANVLT
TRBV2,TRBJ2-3,ASSDRTGTLSQY
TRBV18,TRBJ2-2,ASSPVSEANTGELF
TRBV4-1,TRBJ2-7,ASSQAGPVGSYEQY
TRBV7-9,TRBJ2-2,ASTFGTDTGELF
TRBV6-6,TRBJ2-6,ASRKSGLSSGANVLT
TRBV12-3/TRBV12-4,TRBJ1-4,ASSNQGQNKKLF
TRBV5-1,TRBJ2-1,ASSLVNSHGNEQF
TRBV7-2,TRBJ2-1,ASSYRGLAGGRETQF
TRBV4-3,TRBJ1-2,ASSQGQELGPDGYT
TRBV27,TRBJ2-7,ASSLGLTYLYEQY
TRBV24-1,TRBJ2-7,ATSEGRASEQY
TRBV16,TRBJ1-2,ASSPTQGANYGYT
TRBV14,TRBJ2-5,ATSLGAEGSGTQY
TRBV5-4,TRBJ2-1,ASSPGGAGGLSYNEQF
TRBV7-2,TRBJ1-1,AGSLGRQGLAF
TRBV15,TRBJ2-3,ATSRDRGAGPFTQY
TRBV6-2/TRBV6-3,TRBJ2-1,ASSYWNNEQF
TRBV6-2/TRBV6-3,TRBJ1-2,ASSRMGDGYT
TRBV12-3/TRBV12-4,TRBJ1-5,ASSPRTGSGSNQPQH
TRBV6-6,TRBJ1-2,ASKIENRGYT
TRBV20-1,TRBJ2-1,SAGPSGDNNEQF
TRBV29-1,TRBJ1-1,SVEDTPVNAEAF
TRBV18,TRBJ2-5,ASSQGTGRKETQY